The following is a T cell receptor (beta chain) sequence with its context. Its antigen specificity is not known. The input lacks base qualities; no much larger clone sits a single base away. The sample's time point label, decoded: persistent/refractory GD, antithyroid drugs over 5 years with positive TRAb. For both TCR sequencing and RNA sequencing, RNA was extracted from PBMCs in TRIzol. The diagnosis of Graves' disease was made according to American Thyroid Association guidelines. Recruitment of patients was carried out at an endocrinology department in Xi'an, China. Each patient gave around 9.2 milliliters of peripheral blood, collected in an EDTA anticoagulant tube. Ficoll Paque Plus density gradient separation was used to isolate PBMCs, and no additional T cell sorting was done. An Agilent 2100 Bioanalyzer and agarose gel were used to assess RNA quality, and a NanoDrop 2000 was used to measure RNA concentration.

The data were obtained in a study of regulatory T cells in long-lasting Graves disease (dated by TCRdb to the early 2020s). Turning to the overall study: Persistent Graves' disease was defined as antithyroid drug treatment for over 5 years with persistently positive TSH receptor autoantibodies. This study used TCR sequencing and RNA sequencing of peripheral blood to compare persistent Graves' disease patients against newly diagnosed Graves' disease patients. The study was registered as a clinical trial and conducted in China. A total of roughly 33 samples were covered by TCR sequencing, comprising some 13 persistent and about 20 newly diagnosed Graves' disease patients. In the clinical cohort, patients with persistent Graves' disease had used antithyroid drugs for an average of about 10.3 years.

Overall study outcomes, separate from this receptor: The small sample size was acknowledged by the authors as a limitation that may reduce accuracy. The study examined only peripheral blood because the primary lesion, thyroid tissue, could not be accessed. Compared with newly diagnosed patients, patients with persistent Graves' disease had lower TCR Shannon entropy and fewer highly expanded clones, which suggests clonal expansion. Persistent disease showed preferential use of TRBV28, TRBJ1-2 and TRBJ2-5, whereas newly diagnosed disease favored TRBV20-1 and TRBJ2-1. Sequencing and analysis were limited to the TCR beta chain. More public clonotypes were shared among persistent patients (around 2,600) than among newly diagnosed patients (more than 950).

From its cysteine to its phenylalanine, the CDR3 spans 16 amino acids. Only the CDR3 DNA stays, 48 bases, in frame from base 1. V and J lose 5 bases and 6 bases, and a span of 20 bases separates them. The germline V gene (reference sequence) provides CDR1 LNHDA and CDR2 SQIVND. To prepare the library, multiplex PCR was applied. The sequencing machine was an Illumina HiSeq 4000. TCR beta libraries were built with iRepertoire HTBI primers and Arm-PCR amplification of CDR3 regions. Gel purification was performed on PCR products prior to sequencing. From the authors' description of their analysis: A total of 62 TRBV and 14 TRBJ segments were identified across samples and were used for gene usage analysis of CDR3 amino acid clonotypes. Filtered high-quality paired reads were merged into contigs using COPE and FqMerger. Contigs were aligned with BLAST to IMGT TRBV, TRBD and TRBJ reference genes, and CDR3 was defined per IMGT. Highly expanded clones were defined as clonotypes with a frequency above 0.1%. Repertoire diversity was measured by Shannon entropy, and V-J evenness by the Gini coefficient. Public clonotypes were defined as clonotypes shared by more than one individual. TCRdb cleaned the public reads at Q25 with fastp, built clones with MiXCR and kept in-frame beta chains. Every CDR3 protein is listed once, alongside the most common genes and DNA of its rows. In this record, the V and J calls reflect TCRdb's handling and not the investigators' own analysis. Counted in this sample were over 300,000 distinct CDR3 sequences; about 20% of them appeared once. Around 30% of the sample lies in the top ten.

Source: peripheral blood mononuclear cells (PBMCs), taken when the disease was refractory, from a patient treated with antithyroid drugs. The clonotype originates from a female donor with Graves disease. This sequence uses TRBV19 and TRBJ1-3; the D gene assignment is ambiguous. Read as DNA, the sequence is TGTGCCAGTAGTCTCATCCAGAGAGGGTTCGAAAACACCATATATTTT. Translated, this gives CASSLIQRGFENTIYF.